This T cell receptor beta chain was captured in a study of cytomegalovirus exposure and HLA in healthy donors. This CDR3 region has 15 residues. The germline V gene has CDR1 SGHKS and CDR2 YYEKEE (reference sequence). Trimming removed 0 bases at V and 0 bases at J, with 10 bases between. Primers: 60 Vbeta forward and 13 Jbeta reverse. Clones were sequenced by immunoSEQ multiplex PCR, and TCRdb holds only the in-frame ones, with some missing. The sample comprises about 140,000 clones, about three quarters of which are singletons, and under 2% rests with the top ten. The J gene is TRBJ2-7, the V gene TRBV5-5, with D tentatively TRBD1 (5 bases). Sequenced input: PBMCs. The TCR originated in a female donor in good health and CMV-seropositive. The CDR3 DNA reads TGTGCCAGCAGCTTGGCCCCTACAGGCTCCTACGAGCAGTACTTC. Its translation is CASSLAPTGSYEQYF.